A selection of T cell receptor beta chains follows, all from one sample in a study of blood T cell repertoires in COVID-19. Generated by immunoSEQ multiplex PCR, the TCRdb table keeps only in-frame clones and is missing some. The data show 110,000 or so clones, with around 90% seen just once and roughly 8% held by the top ten. Source material: peripheral blood. The receptors stem from a human donor in a cohort sampled during active COVID-19. Each CDR3 is given with its conserved first and last residue. A D gene is named only where the DNA matches it firmly. Clone sizes are given selectively: once, few, many, or a class where the clone is expanded.

D gene | J gene | V gene | clone size | CDR3 protein | CDR3 DNA
- | TRBJ1-5 | TRBV2 | - | CASSPGQLNQPQHF | TGTGCCAGCAGTCCTGGACAGCTAAATCAGCCCCAGCATTTT
- | TRBJ2-7 | TRBV6-5 | - | CASSWSYGQYEQYF | TGTGCCAGCAGTTGGTCCTATGGTCAATACGAGCAGTACTTC
TRBD1 | TRBJ2-7 | TRBV11-3 | - | CASSLGDRSSYEQYF | TGTGCCAGCAGCTTAGGGGACAGGTCTTCCTACGAGCAGTACTTC
TRBD1 | TRBJ1-1 | TRBV9 | - | CASSVDDRASVGNTEAFF | TGTGCCAGCAGCGTAGACGACAGGGCATCCGTCGGGAACACTGAAGCTTTCTTT
- | TRBJ1-3 | TRBV19 | - | CASSQGTSGNTIYF | TGTGCCAGTAGCCAGGGAACGTCTGGAAACACCATATATTTT
- | TRBJ1-2 | TRBV21-1 | once | CASSKSWYGRSNYGYTF | TGTGCCAGCAGCAAAAGTTGGTACGGGAGGTCTAACTATGGCTACACCTTC
- | TRBJ2-2 | TRBV5-4 | once | CASSLAVANTGELFF | TGTGCCAGCAGCTTGGCGGTGGCGAACACCGGGGAGCTGTTTTTT
- | TRBJ2-7 | TRBV13 | - | CASSLGQTYEQYF | TGTGCCAGCAGCTTAGGACAGACCTACGAGCAGTACTTC
- | TRBJ2-2 | TRBV5-1 | - | CASSSTLTKDTGELFF | TGCGCCAGCAGCTCGACTCTTACAAAGGACACCGGGGAGCTGTTTTTT
- | TRBJ1-1 | TRBV19 | - | CASSTRERNTEAFF | TGTGCCAGTAGTACCAGGGAACGGAACACTGAAGCTTTCTTT
- | TRBJ2-7 | TRBV28 | - | CASSSRRSSSYEQYF | TGTGCCAGCAGCTCTCGGAGATCGAGCTCCTACGAGCAGTACTTC
TRBD2 | TRBJ2-3 | TRBV2 | - | CASTESGLAADTQYF | TGTGCCAGCACCGAATCGGGACTAGCGGCAGATACGCAGTATTTT
TRBD1 | TRBJ2-6 | TRBV5-1 | once | CASSSPTGGTGANVLTF | TGCGCCAGCAGCTCACCGACAGGGGGAACCGGGGCCAACGTCCTGACTTTC
- | TRBJ1-4 | TRBV5-1 | - | CASSLLWGGEKLFF | TGCGCCAGCAGCTTGTTGTGGGGCGGTGAAAAACTGTTTTTT
TRBD2 | TRBJ2-1 | TRBV24-1 | - | CATSDPSSGGREQFF | TGTGCCACCAGTGATCCATCTAGCGGGGGGAGGGAGCAGTTCTTC
- | TRBJ1-4 | TRBV15 | - | CATSRGAGWGAEEKLFF | TGTGCCACCAGCAGGGGGGCAGGTTGGGGTGCGGAGGAAAAACTGTTTTTT
TRBD2 | TRBJ2-1 | TRBV2 | - | CASSGSSGLADNEQFF | TGTGCCAGCAGCGGGTCCTCGGGACTAGCGGACAATGAGCAGTTCTTC
TRBD1 | TRBJ2-7 | TRBV18 | - | CASSPPGTAPYEQYF | TGTGCCAGCTCACCACCCGGGACAGCTCCCTACGAGCAGTACTTC
TRBD1 | TRBJ1-2 | TRBV7-8 | - | CASSLVPQTRDRDYGYGYTF | TGTGCCAGCAGCTTAGTCCCTCAAACCCGGGACAGAGACTATGGCTATGGCTACACCTTC
TRBD1 | TRBJ2-5 | TRBV19 | - | CASSITDRGRETQYF | TGTGCCAGTAGTATTACGGACAGGGGCAGAGAGACCCAGTACTTC
TRBD2 | TRBJ2-3 | TRBV18 | - | CASSLAGDTQYF | TGTGCCAGCTCCCTAGCGGGGGATACGCAGTATTTT
- | TRBJ1-6 | TRBV27 | - | CASSLEARGHSPLHF | TGTGCCAGCAGTTTAGAGGCCAGGGGTCATTCACCCCTCCACTTT
- | TRBJ1-5 | TRBV19 | - | CASSGQISNQPQHF | TGTGCCAGTAGCGGACAGATTAGCAATCAGCCCCAGCATTTT
TRBD1 | TRBJ1-4 | TRBV18 | - | CASSPWGQGDEKLFF | TGTGCCAGCTCACCCTGGGGACAGGGAGATGAAAAACTGTTTTTT
TRBD1 | TRBJ2-6 | TRBV28 | - | CASRSQGEGANVLTF | TGTGCCAGCAGAAGCCAGGGGGAGGGGGCCAACGTCCTGACTTTC
TRBD1 | TRBJ2-7 | TRBV6-5 | - | CASLGQGPYEQYF | TGTGCCAGCCTCGGACAGGGCCCCTACGAGCAGTACTTC
TRBD1 | TRBJ2-7 | TRBV29-1 | - | CSVVLGQGADEQYF | TGCAGCGTCGTATTGGGACAGGGAGCTGACGAGCAGTACTTC
TRBD2 | TRBJ2-3 | TRBV11-3 | - | CASSQGLAGVADTQYF | TGTGCCAGCAGCCAGGGACTAGCGGGAGTCGCAGATACGCAGTATTTT
- | TRBJ1-2 | TRBV28 | - | CASSRDENYGYTF | TGTGCCAGCAGTCGAGATGAGAACTATGGCTACACCTTC
- | TRBJ2-7 | TRBV4-1 | - | CASRDTSSYEQYF | TGCGCCAGCCGGGACACCAGCTCCTACGAGCAGTACTTC
TRBD2 | TRBJ2-5 | TRBV19 | - | CASSIGAGGDETQYF | TGTGCCAGTAGTATTGGGGCGGGAGGTGACGAGACCCAGTACTTC
- | TRBJ2-3 | TRBV18 | - | CASTPTGDTQYF | TGTGCCTCGACCCCCACAGGGGATACGCAGTATTTT
TRBD1 | TRBJ1-1 | TRBV6-4 | - | CASGTGMNTEAFF | TGTGCCAGCGGGACAGGGATGAACACTGAAGCTTTCTTT
TRBD2 | TRBJ2-1 | TRBV3-1/TRBV3-2 | - | CASSRRLADYNEQFF | TGTGCCAGCAGCCGTCGACTAGCGGATTACAATGAGCAGTTCTTC
- | TRBJ2-2 | TRBV29-1 | - | CSVVSGSPTNTGELFF | TGCAGCGTTGTCTCAGGGTCCCCCACGAACACCGGGGAGCTGTTTTTT
TRBD2 | TRBJ2-5 | TRBV18 | - | CASSRTSGGETQYF | TGTGCCAGCTCCCGGACTAGCGGGGGAGAGACCCAGTACTTC
- | TRBJ2-1 | TRBV9 | - | CASSVSRLGEQFF | TGTGCCAGCAGCGTATCCCGTCTAGGTGAGCAGTTCTTC
- | TRBJ1-2 | TRBV27 | - | CASSLTKSVYGYTF | TGTGCCAGCAGTTTAACTAAATCTGTCTATGGCTACACCTTC
- | TRBJ1-1 | TRBV12-3/TRBV12-4 | - | CASSPMGGTEAFF | TGTGCCAGCAGTCCCATGGGGGGAACTGAAGCTTTCTTT
TRBD1 | TRBJ2-5 | TRBV5-1 | - | CASSLTVRPGQAQETQYF | TGCGCCAGCAGCTTGACCGTGAGGCCGGGACAGGCGCAAGAGACCCAGTACTTC
TRBD1 | TRBJ1-4 | TRBV19 | - | CASSTGGGATNEKLFF | TGTGCCAGTAGCACAGGGGGCGGTGCAACTAATGAAAAACTGTTTTTT
TRBD2 | TRBJ2-3 | TRBV28 | - | CASSSTSGRPGVTDTQYF | TGTGCCAGCAGTTCGACTAGCGGGAGGCCCGGGGTCACAGATACGCAGTATTTT